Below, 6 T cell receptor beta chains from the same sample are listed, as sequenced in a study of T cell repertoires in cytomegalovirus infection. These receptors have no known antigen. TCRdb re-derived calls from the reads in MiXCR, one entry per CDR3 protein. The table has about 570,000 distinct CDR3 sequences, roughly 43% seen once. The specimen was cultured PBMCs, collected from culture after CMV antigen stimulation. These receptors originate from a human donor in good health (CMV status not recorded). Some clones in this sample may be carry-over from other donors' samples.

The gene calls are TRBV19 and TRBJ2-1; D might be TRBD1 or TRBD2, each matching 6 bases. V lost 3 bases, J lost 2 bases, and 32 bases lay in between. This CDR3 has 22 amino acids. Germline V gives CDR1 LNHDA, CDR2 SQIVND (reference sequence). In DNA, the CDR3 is TGTGCCAGTAGTATTTTTCTTGGGGGCCGGGACTTTGTAATTGGCGCCTACAATGAGCAGTTCTTC. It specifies CASSIFLGGRDFVIGAYNEQFF. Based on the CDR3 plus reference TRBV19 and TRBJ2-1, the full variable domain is DGGITQSPKYLFRKEGQNVTLSCEQNLNHDAMYWYRQDPGQGLRLIYYSQIVNDFQKGDIAEGYSVSREKKESFPLTVTSAQKNPTAFYLCASSIFLGGRDFVIGAYNEQFFGPGTRLTVL.

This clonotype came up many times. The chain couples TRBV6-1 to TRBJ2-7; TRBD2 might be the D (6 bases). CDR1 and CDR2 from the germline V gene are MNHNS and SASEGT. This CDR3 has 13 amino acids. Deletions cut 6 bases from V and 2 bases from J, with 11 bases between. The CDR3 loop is CASRVGGTYEQYF. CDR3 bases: TGTGCCAGCAGGGTGGGCGGGACCTACGAGCAGTACTTC.

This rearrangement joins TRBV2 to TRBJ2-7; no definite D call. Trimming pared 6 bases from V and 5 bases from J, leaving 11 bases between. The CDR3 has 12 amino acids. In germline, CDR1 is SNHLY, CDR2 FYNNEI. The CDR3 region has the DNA TGTGCCAGCAGGCTTGACATCGACGAGCAGTACTTC. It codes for CASRLDIDEQYF.

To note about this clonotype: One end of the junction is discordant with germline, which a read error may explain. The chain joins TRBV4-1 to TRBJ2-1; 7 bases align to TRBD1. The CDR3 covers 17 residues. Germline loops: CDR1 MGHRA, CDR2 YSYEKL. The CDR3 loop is CASRQPGQDRSYNEQFF. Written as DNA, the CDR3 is TGCGCCAGCCGCCAACCCGGACAGGATCGCTCCTACAATGAGCAGTTCTTC.

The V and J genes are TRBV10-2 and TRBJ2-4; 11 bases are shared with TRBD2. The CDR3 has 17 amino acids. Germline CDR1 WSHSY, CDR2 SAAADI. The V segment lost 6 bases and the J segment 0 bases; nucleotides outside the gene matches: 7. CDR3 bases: TGCGCCAGCAGAACTAGCGGGAGAGGCTTAGCCAAAAACATTCAGTACTTC. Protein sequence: CASRTSGRGLAKNIQYF.

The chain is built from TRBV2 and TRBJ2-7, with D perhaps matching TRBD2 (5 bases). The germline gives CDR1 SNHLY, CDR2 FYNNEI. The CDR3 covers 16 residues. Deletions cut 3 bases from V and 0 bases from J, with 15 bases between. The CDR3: CASSDLQRRSSYEQYF. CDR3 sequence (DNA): TGTGCCAGCAGTGATTTGCAGAGGAGGAGCTCCTACGAGCAGTACTTC.